Below, one T cell receptor beta chain is given with its context. Profiling relied on immunoSEQ multiplex PCR, and the TCRdb table lists in-frame clones only, not all of them. The sample has 80,000 to 100,000 clones, over 80% seen once. The CDR3 consists of 14 residues. Per the germline V gene, CDR1 is MNHEY and CDR2 is SVGAGI. Unmatched junction bases numbered 9, after V lost 6 bases and J lost 8 bases. The data are from a study of T cell changes during pregnancy in multiple sclerosis. The chain recombines TRBV6-5 with TRBJ1-2; 10 nucleotides align to TRBD1. This receptor was obtained from a female donor with multiple sclerosis, enrolled in a pregnancy study. Sequencing was performed on peripheral blood, taken in the first trimester of pregnancy. CDR3 loop: CASRKTGGGGGYTF. DNA of the CDR3: TGTGCCAGCAGAAAGACAGGGGGCGGGGGAGGCTACACCTTC.